This T cell receptor (beta chain) comes out of a study of regulatory T cells in long-lasting Graves disease. Notes on the study in general: Repertoires from persistent disease leaned toward TRBV28, TRBJ1-2 and TRBJ2-5.

A note on this clonotype: The target antigen is unknown.

CDR3 size: 16 residues. The V segment lost 6 bases and the J segment 7 bases; nucleotides outside the gene matches: 10. The time point denotes: newly diagnosed GD, antithyroid drugs for less than 3 months. The TCR library was made from RNA that had been extracted from PBMCs in TRIzol. Researchers made TCR beta libraries by using iRepertoire HTBI primers and running Arm-PCR on CDR3 regions. TCRdb itself ran the multiplex PCR reads through MiXCR, one entry per CDR3 protein. In the table there are around 250,000 distinct CDR3 sequences, approximately 20% of which are singletons. These data were also reused for a study on T cells in Graves' hyperthyroidism and ophthalmopathy.

The specimen comprised peripheral blood mononuclear cells (PBMCs), sampled at new diagnosis, from a patient treated with antithyroid drugs. This clonotype was obtained from a woman aged 30 to 39 with Graves disease. The chain couples TRBV12-3 or TRBV12-4 to TRBJ2-1; 12 bases agree with TRBD1. The CDR3 here is CASSGSGTGGRNEQFF. The CDR3 nucleotides read TGTGCCAGCAGCGGATCGGGGACAGGGGGCCGGAATGAGCAGTTCTTC.